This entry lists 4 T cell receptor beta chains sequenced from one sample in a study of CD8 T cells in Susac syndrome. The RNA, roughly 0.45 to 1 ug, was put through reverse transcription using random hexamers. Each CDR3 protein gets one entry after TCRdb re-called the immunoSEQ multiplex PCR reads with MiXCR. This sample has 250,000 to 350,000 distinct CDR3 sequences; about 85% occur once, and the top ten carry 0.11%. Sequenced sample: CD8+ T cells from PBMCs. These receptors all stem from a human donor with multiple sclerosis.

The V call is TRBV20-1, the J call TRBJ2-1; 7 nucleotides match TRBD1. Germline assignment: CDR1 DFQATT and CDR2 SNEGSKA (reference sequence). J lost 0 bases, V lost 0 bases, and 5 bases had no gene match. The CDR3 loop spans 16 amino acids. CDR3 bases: TGCAGTGCTAGAGATCAGGCAGGGGGCTCCTACAATGAGCAGTTCTTC. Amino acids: CSARDQAGGSYNEQFF.

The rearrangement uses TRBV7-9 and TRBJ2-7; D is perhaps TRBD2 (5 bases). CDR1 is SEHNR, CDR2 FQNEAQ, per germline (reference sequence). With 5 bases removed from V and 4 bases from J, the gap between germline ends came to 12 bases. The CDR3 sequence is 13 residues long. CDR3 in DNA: TGTGCCAGCAGCCGCCCGGACTTTTACGAGCAGTACTTC. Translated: CASSRPDFYEQYF.

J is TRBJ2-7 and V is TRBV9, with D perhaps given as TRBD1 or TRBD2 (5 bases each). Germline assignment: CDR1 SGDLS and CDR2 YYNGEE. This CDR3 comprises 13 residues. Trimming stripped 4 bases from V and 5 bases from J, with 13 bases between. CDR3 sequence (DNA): TGTGCCAGCAGCCTCGGGGCTACGGACGAGCAGTACTTC. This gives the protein CASSLGATDEQYF. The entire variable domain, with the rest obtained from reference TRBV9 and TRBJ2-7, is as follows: DSGVTQTPKHLITATGQRVTLRCSPRSGDLSVYWYQQSLDQGLQFLIQYYNGEERAKGNILERFSAQQFPDLHSELNLSSLELGDSALYFCASSLGATDEQYFGPGTRLTVT.

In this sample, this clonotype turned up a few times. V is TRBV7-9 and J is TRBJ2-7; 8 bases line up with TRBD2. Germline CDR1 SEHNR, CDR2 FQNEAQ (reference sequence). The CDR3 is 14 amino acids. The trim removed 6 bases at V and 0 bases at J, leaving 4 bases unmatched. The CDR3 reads CASSSGTSSYEQYF. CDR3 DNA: TGTGCCAGCAGTTCCGGGACTAGCTCCTACGAGCAGTACTTC.